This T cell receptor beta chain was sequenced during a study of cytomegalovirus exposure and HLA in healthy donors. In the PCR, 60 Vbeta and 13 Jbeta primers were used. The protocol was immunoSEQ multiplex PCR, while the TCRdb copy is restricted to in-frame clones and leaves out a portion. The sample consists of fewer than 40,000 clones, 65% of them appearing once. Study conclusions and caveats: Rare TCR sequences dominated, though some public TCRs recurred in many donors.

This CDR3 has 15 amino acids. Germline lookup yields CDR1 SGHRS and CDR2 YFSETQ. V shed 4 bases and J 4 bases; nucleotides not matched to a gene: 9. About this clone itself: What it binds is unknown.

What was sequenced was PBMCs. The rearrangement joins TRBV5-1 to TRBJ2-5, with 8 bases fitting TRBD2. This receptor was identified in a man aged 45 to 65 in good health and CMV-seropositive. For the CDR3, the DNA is TGCGCCAGCAGCAGCCTCGGGGGGGGAGGAGAGACCCAGTACTTC. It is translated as CASSSLGGGGETQYF.